The clone carrying this T cell receptor beta chain was picked up a small number of times. The antigen remains unidentified. This entry is derived from a study of T cell repertoires in cytomegalovirus infection. Study-wide background: Alongside well-studied HLA-B-restricted CMV epitopes, recently identified HLA-C-restricted CMV epitopes were also used. A matching HLA type, together with CMV infection, was signaled by public TCR beta signatures. Notes on the study in general: Carriers of CMV plus the relevant HLA were identified by cumulative public TCR beta family frequency. The study found HLA-C-restricted CMV-specific TCR beta clonotypes dominating the ex vivo response.

The CDR3 loop spans 15 amino acids. The V end lost 8 bases, the J end lost 0 bases, and 14 bases lay between the germline ends. The germline gives CDR1 MNHNS, CDR2 SASEGT. TCRdb fed the reads into MiXCR, producing one record per CDR3 protein. The sample has 550,000 to 850,000 distinct CDR3 sequences; approximately 33% are singletons. This sample comprised cultured PBMCs, obtained from culture after CMV antigen stimulation. V is TRBV6-1 and J is TRBJ2-4, with D unclear. The sequence came from a human donor in good health (CMV status not recorded). Some clones in this sample may be carry-over from other donors' samples. CDR3 DNA sequence: TGTGCCAGCCGTTCCCTGTTTGAAGCCAAAAACATTCAGTACTTC. Its translation is CASRSLFEAKNIQYF.